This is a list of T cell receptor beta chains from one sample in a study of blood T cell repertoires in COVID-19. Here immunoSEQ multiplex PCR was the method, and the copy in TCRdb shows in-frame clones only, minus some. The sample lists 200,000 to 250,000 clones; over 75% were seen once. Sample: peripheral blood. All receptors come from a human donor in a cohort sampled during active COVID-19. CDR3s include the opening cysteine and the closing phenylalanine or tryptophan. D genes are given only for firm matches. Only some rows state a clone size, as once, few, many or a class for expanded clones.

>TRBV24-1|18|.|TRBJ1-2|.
TGTGCCACCGCCCCGGGCAGGGCCCAACCCTCCTCAAACTATGGCTACACCTTC
CATAPGRAQPSSNYGYTF
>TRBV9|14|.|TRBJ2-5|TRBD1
TGTGCCAGCAGCGTATCAGGGGGCGGAGAGACCCAGTACTTC
CASSVSGGGETQYF
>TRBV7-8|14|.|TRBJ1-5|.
TGTGCCAGCAGCCCGGGTCGGGGCAATCAGCCCCAGCATTTT
CASSPGRGNQPQHF
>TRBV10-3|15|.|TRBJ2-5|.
TGTGCCATCAGTGAGTCGAGCGGCGGTGGGGAGACCCAGTACTTC
CAISESSGGGETQYF
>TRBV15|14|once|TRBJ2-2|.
TGTGCCACCAGCAGAGATCGCGAGTCCGGGGAGCTGTTTTTT
CATSRDRESGELFF
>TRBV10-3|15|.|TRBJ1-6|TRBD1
TGTGCCATCAGGCAGGGGGCGTTTAATAATTCACCCCTCCACTTT
CAIRQGAFNNSPLHF
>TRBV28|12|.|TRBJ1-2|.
TGTGCCAGCAGCCCGAGAAACTATGGCTACACCTTC
CASSPRNYGYTF
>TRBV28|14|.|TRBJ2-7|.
TGTGCCAGCAGCCCCAGAGTCAGGCCCTACGAGCAGTACTTC
CASSPRVRPYEQYF
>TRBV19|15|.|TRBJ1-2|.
TGTGCCAGTAGTACGTTGGGACAACCAAACTATGGCTACACCTTC
CASSTLGQPNYGYTF
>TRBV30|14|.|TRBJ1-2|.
TGTGCCTGGAGTGCAGCCAGGGGCGGCTATGGCTACACCTTC
CAWSAARGGYGYTF
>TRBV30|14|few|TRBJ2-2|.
TGTGCCTGGAATGAAGGGGCGAACACCGGGGAGCTGTTTTTT
CAWNEGANTGELFF
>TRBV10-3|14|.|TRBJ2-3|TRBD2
TGTGCCATCAAGGCGGGAGGGTTGGAAGATACGCAGTATTTT
CAIKAGGLEDTQYF
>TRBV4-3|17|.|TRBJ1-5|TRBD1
TGCGCCAGCAGCCATGGGGCCGGGACAGGGAGGGGTCAGCCCCAGCATTTT
CASSHGAGTGRGQPQHF
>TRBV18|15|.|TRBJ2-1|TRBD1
TGTGCCAGCTCACGAGACAGGGGGATATACAATGAGCAGTTCTTC
CASSRDRGIYNEQFF
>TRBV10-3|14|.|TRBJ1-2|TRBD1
TGTGCCATCAGTGAACAGGACAGGGGGCAGGGCTACACCTTC
CAISEQDRGQGYTF
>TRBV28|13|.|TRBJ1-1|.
TGTGCCAGCAGTTCCTCTCTAGTAACTGAAGCTTTCTTT
CASSSSLVTEAFF
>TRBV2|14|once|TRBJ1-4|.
TGTGCCAGTCAGATCCGGGACACCTTGGAAAAACTGTTTTTT
CASQIRDTLEKLFF
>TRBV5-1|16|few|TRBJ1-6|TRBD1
TGCGCCAGCAGCTTGGTGGGACAGGGGGCTATTTCACCCCTCCACTTT
CASSLVGQGAISPLHF
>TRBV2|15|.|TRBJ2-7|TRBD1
TGTGCCAGCAGATACGCCTGGGACAGCAAATACGAGCAGTACTTC
CASRYAWDSKYEQYF
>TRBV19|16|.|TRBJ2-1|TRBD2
TGTGCCAGTAGTATCAGGAGGACTAGGACTTACAATGAGCAGTTCTTC
CASSIRRTRTYNEQFF
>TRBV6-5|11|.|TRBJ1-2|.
TGTGCCAGCAGCGTCGGTTATGGCTACACCTTC
CASSVGYGYTF
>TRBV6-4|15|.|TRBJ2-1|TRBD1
TGTGCCAGCAGTGCTCAGGGGGCAGGTTGGAATGAGCAGTTCTTC
CASSAQGAGWNEQFF
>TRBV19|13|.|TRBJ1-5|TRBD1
TGTGCCAGTGGGACAGATAGCAATCAGCCCCAGCATTTT
CASGTDSNQPQHF
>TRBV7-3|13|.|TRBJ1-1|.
TGTGCCAGCAGCTCGAATGGAGACACTGAAGCTTTCTTT
CASSSNGDTEAFF
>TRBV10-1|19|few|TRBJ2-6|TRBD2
TGCGCCAGCAGCTCCAGGGCGGGAGGGCGGTATAGTGGGGCCAACGTCCTGACTTTC
CASSSRAGGRYSGANVLTF
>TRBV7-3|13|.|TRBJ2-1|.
TGTGCCAGCAGCGTCGCGCGTTACAATGAGCAGTTCTTC
CASSVARYNEQFF
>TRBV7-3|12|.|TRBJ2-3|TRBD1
TGTGCCAGCAGCCAGGGGGCAGATACGCAGTATTTT
CASSQGADTQYF
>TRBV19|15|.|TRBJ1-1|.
TGTGCCAGTAGAGTGGAGGACAGCAGCTCCGTGGAAGCTTTCTTT
CASRVEDSSSVEAFF
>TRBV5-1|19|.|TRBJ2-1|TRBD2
TGCGCCAGCAGCATCTGGGTCGGGACTAGCGGGAGGGAGTACTATGAGCAGTTCTTC
CASSIWVGTSGREYYEQFF
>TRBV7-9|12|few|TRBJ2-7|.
TGTGCCAGCAGCTCCAGGGGATACGAGCAGTACTTC
CASSSRGYEQYF
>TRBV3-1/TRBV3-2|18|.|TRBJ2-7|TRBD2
TGTGCCAGCAGCCAAGTAGCCTCCCAACTAGCGGGGAACTACGAGCAGTACTTC
CASSQVASQLAGNYEQYF